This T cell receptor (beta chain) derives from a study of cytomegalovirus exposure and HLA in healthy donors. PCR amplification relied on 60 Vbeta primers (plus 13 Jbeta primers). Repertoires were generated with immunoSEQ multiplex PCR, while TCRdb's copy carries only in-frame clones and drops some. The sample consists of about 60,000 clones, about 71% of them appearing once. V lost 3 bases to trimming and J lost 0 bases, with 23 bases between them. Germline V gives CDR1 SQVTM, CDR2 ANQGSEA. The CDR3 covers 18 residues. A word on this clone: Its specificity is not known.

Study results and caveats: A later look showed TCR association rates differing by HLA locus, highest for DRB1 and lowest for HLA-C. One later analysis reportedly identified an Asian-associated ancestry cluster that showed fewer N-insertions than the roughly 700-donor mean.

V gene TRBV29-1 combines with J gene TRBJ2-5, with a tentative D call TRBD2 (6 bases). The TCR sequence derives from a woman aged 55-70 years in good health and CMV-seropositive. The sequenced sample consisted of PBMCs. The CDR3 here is CSVEGGVDPGRYQETQYF. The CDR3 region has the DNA TGCAGCGTTGAGGGGGGAGTAGACCCAGGACGGTACCAAGAGACCCAGTACTTC.